This paragraph covers one T cell receptor beta chain sequence. Trimming stripped 3 bases from V and 1 base from J, with 9 bases between. The CDR3 consists of 15 residues. Germline CDR1 is SNHLY and CDR2 is FYNNEI. Original handling: Nucleated cell number was recorded as an estimate derived from reference gene primer amplification. Some clones are missing from TCRdb's copy, which holds only in-frame ones; the method was immunoSEQ multiplex PCR. V and J calls and clone size are copied from that table; D and trimming were computed from the DNA. The sample lists around 300,000 clones, about nine tenths occurring once. The data were taken from a study of blood T cell repertoires in COVID-19. Study background: Acute and convalescent COVID-19 specimens originated in the United States, Italy and Spain. The analysed material was cDNA or gDNA that came from T cells, B-cell-depleted T cells, or PBMCs.

This sequence originates from a man aged 18 to 30 with active or convalescent COVID-19. Sequenced: peripheral blood. This chain joins TRBV2 and TRBJ1-4; TRBD1 is a possible D gene (5 bases). This CDR3 reads CASSDLGGTNEKLFF. The CDR3 nucleotides are TGTGCCAGCAGTGATTTGGGGGGAACTAATGAAAAACTGTTTTTT.